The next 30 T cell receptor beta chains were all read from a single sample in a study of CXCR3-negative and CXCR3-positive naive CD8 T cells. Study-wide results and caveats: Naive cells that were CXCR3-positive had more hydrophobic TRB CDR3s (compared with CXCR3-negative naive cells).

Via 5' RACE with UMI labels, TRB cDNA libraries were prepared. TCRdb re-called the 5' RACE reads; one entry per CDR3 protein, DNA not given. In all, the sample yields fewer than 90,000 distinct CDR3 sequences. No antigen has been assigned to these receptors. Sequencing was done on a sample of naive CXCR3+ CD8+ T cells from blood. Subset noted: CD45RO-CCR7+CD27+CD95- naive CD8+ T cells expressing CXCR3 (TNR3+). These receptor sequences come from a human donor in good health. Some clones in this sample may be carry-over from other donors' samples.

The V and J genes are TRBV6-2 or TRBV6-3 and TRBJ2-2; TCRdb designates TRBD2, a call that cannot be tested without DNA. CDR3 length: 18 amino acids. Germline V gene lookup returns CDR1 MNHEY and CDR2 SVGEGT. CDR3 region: CASSYGSWIAENTGELFF.

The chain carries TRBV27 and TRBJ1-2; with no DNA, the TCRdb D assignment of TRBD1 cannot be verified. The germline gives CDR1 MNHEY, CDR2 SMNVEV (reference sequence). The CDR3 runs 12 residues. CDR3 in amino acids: CASRQGAWGYTF.

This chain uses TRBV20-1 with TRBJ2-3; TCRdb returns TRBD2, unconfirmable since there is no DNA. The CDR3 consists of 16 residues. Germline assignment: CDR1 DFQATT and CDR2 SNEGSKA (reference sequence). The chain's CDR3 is CSARKRTSTYTDTQYF.

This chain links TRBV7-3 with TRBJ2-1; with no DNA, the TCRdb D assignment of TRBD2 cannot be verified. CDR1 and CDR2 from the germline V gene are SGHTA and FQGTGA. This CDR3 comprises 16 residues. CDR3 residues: CASSALGGGSYNEQFF. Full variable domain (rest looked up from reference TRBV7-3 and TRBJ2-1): GAGVSQTPSNKVTEKGKYVELRCDPISGHTALYWYRQSLGQGPEFLIYFQGTGAADDSGLPNDRFFAVRPEGSVSTLKIQRTERGDSAVYLCASSALGGGSYNEQFFGPGTRLTVL.

CDR3: CSVPQGVSSYNEQFF. The chain combines TRBV29-1 with TRBJ2-1; TCRdb proposes TRBD1, but this gene call is untestable without DNA. Germline CDR1 is SQVTM and CDR2 is ANQGSEA. The CDR3 is 15 residues long.

CDR3 region: CASSISLPREQYF. This chain connects TRBV19 to TRBJ2-7; absent DNA, TCRdb's TRBD1 call cannot be checked. The CDR3 runs 13 residues. Germline assignment: CDR1 LNHDA and CDR2 SQIVND (reference sequence).

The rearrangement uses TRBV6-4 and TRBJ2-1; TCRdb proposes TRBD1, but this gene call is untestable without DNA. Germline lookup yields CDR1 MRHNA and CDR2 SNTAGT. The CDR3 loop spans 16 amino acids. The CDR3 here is CASSDSGTGPYNEQFF.

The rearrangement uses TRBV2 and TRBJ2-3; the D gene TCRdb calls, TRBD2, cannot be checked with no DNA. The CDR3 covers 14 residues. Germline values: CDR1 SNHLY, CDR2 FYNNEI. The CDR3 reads CASSFPRGGDTQYF. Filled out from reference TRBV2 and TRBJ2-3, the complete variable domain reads EPEVTQTPSHQVTQMGQEVILRCVPISNHLYFYWYRQILGQKVEFLVSFYNNEISEKSEIFDDQFSVERPDGSNFTLKIRSTKLEDSAMYFCASSFPRGGDTQYFGPGTRLTVL.

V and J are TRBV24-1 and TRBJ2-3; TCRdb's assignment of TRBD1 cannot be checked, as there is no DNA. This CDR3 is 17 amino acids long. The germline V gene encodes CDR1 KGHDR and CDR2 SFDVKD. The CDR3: CATSDTPGGEGTDTQYF.

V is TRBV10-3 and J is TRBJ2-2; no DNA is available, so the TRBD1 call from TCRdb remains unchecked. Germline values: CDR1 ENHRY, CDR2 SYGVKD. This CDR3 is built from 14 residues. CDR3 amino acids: CAIEGQANTGELFF.

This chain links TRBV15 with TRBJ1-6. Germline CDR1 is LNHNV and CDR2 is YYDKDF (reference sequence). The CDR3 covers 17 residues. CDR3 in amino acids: CATSRDPGSGNNLPLHF.

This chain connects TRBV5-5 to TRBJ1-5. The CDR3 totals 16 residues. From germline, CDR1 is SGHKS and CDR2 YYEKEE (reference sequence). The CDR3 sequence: CASSLASAYSNQPQHF.

This CDR3 is CASSDSDTDTQYF. The V gene is TRBV6-4, the J gene TRBJ2-3. Germline V CDR1 and CDR2: MRHNA, SNTAGT. CDR3 length: 13 amino acids.

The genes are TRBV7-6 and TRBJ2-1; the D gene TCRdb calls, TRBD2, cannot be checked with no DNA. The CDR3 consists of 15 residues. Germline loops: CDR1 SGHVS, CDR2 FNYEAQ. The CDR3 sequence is CASTDLLGSDYEQFF. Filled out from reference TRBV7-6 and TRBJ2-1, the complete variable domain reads GAGVSQSPRYKVTKRGQDVALRCDPISGHVSLYWYRQALGQGPEFLTYFNYEAQQDKSGLPNDRFSAERPEGSISTLTIQRTEQRDSAMYRCASTDLLGSDYEQFFGPGTRLTVL.

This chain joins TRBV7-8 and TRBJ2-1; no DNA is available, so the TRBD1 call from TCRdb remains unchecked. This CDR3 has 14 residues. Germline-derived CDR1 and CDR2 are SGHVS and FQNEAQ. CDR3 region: CASKRRDSSDEQFF.

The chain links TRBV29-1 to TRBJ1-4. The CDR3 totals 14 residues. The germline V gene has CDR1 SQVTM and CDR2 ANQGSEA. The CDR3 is CSILQDGNNEKLFF.

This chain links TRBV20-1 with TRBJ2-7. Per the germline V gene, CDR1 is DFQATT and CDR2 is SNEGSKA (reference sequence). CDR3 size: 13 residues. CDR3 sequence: CSAPREVQYEQYF.

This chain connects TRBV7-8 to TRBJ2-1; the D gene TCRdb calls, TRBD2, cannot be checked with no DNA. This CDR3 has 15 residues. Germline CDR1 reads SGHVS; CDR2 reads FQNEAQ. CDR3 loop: CASSPRSSSYNEQFF.

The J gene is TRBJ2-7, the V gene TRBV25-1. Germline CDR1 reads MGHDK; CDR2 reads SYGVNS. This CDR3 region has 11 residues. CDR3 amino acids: CASGGLYEQYF.

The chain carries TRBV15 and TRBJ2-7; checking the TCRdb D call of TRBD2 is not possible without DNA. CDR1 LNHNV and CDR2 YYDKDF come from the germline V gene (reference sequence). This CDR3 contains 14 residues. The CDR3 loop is CATFSGLAGTEQYF.

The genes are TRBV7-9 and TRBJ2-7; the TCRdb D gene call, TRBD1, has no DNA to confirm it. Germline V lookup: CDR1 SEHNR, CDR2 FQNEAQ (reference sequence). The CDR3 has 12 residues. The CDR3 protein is CASSPDRGEQYF.

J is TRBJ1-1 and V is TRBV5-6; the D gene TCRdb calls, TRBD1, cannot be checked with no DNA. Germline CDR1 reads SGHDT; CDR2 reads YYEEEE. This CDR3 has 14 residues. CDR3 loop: CASSSRQGLTEAFF.

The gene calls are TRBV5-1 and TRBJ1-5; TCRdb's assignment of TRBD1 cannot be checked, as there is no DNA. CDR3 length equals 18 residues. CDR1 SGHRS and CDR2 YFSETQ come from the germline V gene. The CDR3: CASSWGQGAEYSNQPQHF.

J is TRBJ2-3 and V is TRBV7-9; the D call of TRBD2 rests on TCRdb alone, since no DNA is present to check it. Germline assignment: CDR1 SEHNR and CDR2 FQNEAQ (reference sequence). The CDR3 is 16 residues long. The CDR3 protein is CASSRTIAFPADTQYF.

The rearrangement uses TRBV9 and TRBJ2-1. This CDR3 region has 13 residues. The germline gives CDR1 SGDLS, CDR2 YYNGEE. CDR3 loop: CASSVDGYNEQFF.

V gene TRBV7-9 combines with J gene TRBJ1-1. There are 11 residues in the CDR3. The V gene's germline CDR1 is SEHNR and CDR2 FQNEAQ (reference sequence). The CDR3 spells CASSLGQEAFF.

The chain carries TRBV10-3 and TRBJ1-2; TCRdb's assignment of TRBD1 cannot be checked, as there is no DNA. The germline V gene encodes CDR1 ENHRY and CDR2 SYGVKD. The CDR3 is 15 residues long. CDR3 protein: CAIYSSTGVFYGYTF.

The CDR3 reads CASSLWTSGMDTQYF. The chain links TRBV7-8 to TRBJ2-3; TCRdb's D call of TRBD2 is untestable without DNA. Germline CDR1 is SGHVS and CDR2 is FQNEAQ. The CDR3 runs to 15 residues.

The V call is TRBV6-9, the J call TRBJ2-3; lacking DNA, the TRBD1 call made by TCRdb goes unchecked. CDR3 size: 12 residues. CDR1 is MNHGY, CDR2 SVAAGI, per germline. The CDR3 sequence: CASPPARDTQYF.

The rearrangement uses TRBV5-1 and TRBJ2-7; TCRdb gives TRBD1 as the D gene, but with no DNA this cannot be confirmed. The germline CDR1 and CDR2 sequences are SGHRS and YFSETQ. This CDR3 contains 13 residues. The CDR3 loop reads CASSGGPPPEQYF.